This entry lists 7 T cell receptor beta chains sequenced from one sample in a study of cytomegalovirus exposure and HLA in healthy donors. A multiplex PCR was run with 60 Vbeta primers and 13 Jbeta primers. Only in-frame clones appear in the TCRdb table, and some are missing; sequencing was by immunoSEQ multiplex PCR. The sample holds about 190,000 clones, roughly 80% seen once. The sample was PBMCs. These receptors came from a boy aged 5-17 years in good health and CMV-seronegative.

The chain joins TRBV6-6 to TRBJ1-6, with D maybe TRBD1 (5 bases). Trimming removed 6 bases at V and 7 bases at J, with 16 bases between. CDR1 is MNHNY and CDR2 is SVGAGI in the germline V gene (reference sequence). The CDR3 sequence is 15 residues long. The CDR3: CASRVPRGENSPLHF. The DNA of the CDR3 is TGTGCCAGCAGAGTTCCACGGGGGGAAAATTCACCCCTCCACTTT.

The chain recombines TRBV7-9 with TRBJ2-7; 8 bases match TRBD1. Losses at the gene ends were 5 bases for V and 3 bases for J; bases not matched to a gene: 6. This CDR3 comprises 14 residues. Germline CDR1 SEHNR, CDR2 FQNEAQ (reference sequence). CDR3 region: CASSLGQGIYEQYF. The CDR3 DNA reads as TGTGCCAGCAGCCTTGGACAGGGAATCTACGAGCAGTACTTC.

The V gene is TRBV7-2, the J gene TRBJ1-2, with D unclear. CDR1 and CDR2 (germline): SGHTA, FQGNSA. This CDR3 region has 15 residues. Trimming left V 1 base short and J 8 bases short, with 17 bases between. This CDR3 reads CASSLEVSVELGYTF. CDR3 coding DNA: TGTGCCAGCAGCTTAGAAGTTTCGGTGGAGCTGGGCTACACCTTC.

J is TRBJ1-2 and V is TRBV29-1; D is uncertain. Germline CDR1 and CDR2: SQVTM and ANQGSEA. V was clipped by 7 bases and J by 4 bases, with 16 bases between them. The CDR3 runs 13 residues. The CDR3 nucleotides are TGCAGCGCCGCCTCCGGGGTCCGCTATGGCTACACCTTC. Protein sequence: CSAASGVRYGYTF.

V and J are TRBV30 and TRBJ2-1; maybe TRBD1 (6 bases). V lost 1 base, J lost 6 bases, and 10 bases lay in between. Germline assignment: CDR1 GTSNPN and CDR2 SVGIG (reference sequence). CDR3 size: 13 residues. CDR3 residues: CAWSAGQLNEQFF. The CDR3 DNA sequence: TGTGCCTGGAGTGCCGGACAGCTCAATGAGCAGTTCTTC.

The chain links TRBV5-1 to TRBJ1-1; D might be TRBD1 (6 bases). The germline V gene encodes CDR1 SGHRS and CDR2 YFSETQ. Trimming cost V 0 bases and J 1 base, with 16 bases left between them. The CDR3 extends over 17 amino acids. The chain's CDR3 is CASSLGGQQNRNTEAFF. The CDR3 region has the DNA TGCGCCAGCAGCTTGGGCGGACAGCAAAATAGGAACACTGAAGCTTTCTTT.

V is TRBV7-2 and J is TRBJ2-5; unclear D gene. The germline gives CDR1 SGHTA, CDR2 FQGNSA. The length of the CDR3 is 11 residues. Between the trimmed V and J ends, which lost 5 bases and 2 bases, there was a span of 3 bases. This CDR3 is CASSQQETQYF. In DNA form, the CDR3 reads TGTGCCAGCAGCCAACAAGAGACCCAGTACTTC.